The 2 T cell receptor beta chains below come from one sample, sequenced in a study of PD-1 blockade in classical Hodgkin lymphoma. TCRdb's copy holds only in-frame clones and misses some; the assay was immunoSEQ multiplex PCR. The sample holds roughly 28,000 clones; roughly 80% are singletons and the top ten take 18%. Noted time point: cycle 4 day 1 (C4D1), after 6 weeks of nivolumab. Brentuximab vedotin exposure varied, and every patient relapsed after autologous stem cell transplantation. Sequenced material: peripheral blood mononuclear cells (PBMCs), taken before the fourth cycle of nivolumab. Every receptor here comes from a human donor with classical Hodgkin lymphoma.

The V and J genes are TRBV5-4 and TRBJ1-2; no clear D gene. The CDR3 is made up of 14 amino acids. V gave up 4 bases and J gave up 0 bases, with 10 bases separating them. Germline V gene sequence: CDR1 SGHNT, CDR2 YYREEE (reference sequence). CDR3 loop: CASSRASPNYGYTF. The CDR3 DNA follows: TGTGCCAGCAGCCGTGCGTCCCCTAACTATGGCTACACCTTC.

The chain combines TRBV29-1 with TRBJ2-3; D uncertain. The length of the CDR3 is 13 residues. CDR1 SQVTM and CDR2 ANQGSEA come from the germline V gene. The ends were cut back, 4 bases at V and 5 bases at J, with 13 bases in the middle. The CDR3 loop reads CSVVIPVVDTQYF. In DNA form, the CDR3 reads TGCAGCGTTGTGATCCCGGTTGTAGATACGCAGTATTTT.